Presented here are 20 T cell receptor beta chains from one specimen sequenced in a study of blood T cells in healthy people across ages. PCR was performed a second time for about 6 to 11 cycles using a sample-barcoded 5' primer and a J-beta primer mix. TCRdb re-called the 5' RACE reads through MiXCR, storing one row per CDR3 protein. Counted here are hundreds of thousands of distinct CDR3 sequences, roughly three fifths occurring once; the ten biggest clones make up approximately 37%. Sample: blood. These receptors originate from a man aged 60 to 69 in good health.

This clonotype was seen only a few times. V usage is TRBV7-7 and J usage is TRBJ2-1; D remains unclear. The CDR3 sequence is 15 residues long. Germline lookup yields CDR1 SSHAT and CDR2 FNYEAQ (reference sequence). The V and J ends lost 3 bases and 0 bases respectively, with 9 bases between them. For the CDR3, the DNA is TGTGCCAGCAGCTTCCGAAGGAGCTCCTACAATGAGCAGTTCTTC. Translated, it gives CASSFRRSSYNEQFF.

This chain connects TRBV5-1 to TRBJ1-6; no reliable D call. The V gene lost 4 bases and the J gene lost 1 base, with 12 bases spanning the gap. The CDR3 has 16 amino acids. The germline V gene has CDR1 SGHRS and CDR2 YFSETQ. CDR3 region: CASSPAYVSYNSPLHF. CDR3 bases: TGCGCCAGCAGCCCGGCCTACGTATCCTATAATTCACCCCTCCACTTT.

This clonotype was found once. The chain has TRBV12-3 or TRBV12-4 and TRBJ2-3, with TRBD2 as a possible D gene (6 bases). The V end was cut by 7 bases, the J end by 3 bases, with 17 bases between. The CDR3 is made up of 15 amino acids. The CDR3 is CASTSSGLPTDTQYF. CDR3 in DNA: TGTGCCAGCACCTCCTCGGGACTTCCGACAGATACGCAGTATTTT.

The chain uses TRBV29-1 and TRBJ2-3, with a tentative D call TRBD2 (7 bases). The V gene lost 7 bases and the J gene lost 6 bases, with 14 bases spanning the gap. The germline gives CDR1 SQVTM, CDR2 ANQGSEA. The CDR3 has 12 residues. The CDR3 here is CSGGGQLDTQYF. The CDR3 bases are TGCAGCGGGGGGGGACAATTGGATACGCAGTATTTT.

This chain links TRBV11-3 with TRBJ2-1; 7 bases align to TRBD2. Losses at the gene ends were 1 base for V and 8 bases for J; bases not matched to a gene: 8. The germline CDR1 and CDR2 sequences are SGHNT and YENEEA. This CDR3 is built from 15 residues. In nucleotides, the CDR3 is TGTGCCAGCAGCTTAGGCGGGGGTGGGGGGTATGAGCAGTTCTTC. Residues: CASSLGGGGGYEQFF. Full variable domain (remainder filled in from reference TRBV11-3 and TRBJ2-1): EAGVVQSPRYKIIEKKQPVAFWCNPISGHNTLYWYLQNLGQGPELLIRYENEEAVDDSQLPKDRFSAERLKGVDSTLKIQPAELGDSAVYLCASSLGGGGGYEQFFGPGTRLTVL.

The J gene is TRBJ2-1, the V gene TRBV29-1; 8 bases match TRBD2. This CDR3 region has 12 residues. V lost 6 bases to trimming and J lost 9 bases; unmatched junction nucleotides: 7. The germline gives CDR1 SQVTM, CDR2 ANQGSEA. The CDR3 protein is CSVREGLSEQFF. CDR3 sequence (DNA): TGCAGCGTCCGGGAGGGGTTAAGTGAGCAGTTCTTC.

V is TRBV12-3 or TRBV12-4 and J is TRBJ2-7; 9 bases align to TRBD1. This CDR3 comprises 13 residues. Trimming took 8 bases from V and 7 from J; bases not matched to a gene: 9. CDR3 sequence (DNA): TGTGCCAGCGCCGCGTCAGGGACAGGGGAGCAGTACTTC. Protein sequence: CASAASGTGEQYF.

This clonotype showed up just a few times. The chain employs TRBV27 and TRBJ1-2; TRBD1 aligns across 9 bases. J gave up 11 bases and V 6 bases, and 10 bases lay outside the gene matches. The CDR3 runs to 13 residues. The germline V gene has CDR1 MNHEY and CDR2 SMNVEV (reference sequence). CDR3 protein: CASRPTGGQGYTF. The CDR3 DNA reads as TGTGCCAGCAGACCTACCGGGGGACAGGGATACACCTTC.

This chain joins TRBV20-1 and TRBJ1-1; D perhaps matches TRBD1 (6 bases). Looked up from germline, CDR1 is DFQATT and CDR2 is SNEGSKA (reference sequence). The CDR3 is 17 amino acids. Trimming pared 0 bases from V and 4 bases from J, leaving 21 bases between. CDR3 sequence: CSARDRRGPSDSTEAFF. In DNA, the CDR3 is TGCAGTGCTAGAGATCGGCGGGGGCCCAGCGATAGCACTGAAGCTTTCTTT.

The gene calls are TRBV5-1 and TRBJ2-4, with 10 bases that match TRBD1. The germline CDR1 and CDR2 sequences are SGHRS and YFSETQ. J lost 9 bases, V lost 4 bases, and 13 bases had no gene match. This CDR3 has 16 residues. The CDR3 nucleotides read TGCGCCAGCAGCACCGGACAGGGGGGCCCAACCAGCATTCAGTACTTC. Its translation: CASSTGQGGPTSIQYF.

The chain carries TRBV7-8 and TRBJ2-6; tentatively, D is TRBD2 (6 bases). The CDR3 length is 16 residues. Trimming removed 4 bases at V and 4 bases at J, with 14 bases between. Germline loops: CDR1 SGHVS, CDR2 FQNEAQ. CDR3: CASSSSLALGANVLTF. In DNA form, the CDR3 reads TGTGCCAGCAGCTCCTCACTAGCTCTGGGGGCCAACGTCCTGACTTTC.

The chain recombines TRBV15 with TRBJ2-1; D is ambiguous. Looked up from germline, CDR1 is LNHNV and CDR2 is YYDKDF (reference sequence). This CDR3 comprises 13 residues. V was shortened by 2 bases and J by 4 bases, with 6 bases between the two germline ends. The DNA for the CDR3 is TGTGCCACCAGCAGATTAGGATACAATGAGCAGTTCTTC. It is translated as CATSRLGYNEQFF.

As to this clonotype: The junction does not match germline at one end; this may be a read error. In nucleotides, the CDR3 is TGCGCCGGCAGTGCCCCGGAGAGGGGCTACAATGAGCAGTTCTTC. Its translation is CAGSAPERGYNEQFF. The chain combines TRBV10-1 with TRBJ2-1; D possibly uses TRBD1 or TRBD2 (5 bases each). The CDR3 spans 15 residues. Germline-derived CDR1 and CDR2 are WNHNN and SYGVQD (reference sequence).

CDR3 nucleotides: TGCGCCAGCAGCTCGCGGACAGGGGGCCATGGCTACACCTTC. It translates to CASSSRTGGHGYTF. The chain joins TRBV5-1 to TRBJ1-2; 11 bases fit TRBD1. This CDR3 is 14 amino acids long. Trimming at V came to 3 bases and at J to 6 bases, leaving 4 bases not matched to a gene. Looked up from germline, CDR1 is SGHRS and CDR2 is YFSETQ.

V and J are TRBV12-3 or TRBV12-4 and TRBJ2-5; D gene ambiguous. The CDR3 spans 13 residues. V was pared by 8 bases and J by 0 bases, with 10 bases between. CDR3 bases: TGTGCCAGCGGTGCAGGCAACCAAGAGACCCAGTACTTC. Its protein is CASGAGNQETQYF.

CDR3 sequence: CASSLVGEPSTDTQYF. The CDR3 coding sequence is TGCGCCAGCAGCTTGGTCGGCGAGCCGAGCACAGATACGCAGTATTTT. The rearrangement joins TRBV5-1 to TRBJ2-3; D gene ambiguous. The CDR3 covers 16 residues. With 0 bases removed from V and 0 bases from J, the gap between germline ends came to 11 bases. Germline loops: CDR1 SGHRS, CDR2 YFSETQ.

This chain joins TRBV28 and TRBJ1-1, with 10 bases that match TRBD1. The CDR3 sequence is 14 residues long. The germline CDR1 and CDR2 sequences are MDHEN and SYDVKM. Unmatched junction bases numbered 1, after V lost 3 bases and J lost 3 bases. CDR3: CASSLTGGYTEAFF. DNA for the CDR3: TGTGCCAGCAGTTTGACAGGGGGCTACACTGAAGCTTTCTTT.

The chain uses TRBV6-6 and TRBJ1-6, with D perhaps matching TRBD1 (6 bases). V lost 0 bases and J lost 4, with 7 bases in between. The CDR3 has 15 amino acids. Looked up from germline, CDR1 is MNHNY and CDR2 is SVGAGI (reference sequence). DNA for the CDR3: TGTGCCAGCAGTTACTCACAGGGTTATAATTCACCCCTCCACTTT. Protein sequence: CASSYSQGYNSPLHF.

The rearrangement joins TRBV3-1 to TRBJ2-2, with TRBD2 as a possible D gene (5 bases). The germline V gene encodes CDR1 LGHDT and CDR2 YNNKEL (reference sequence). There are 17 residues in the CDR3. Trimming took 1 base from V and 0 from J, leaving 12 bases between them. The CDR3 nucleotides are TGTGCCAGCAGCCAAGGCCGGTACGGGGCGAACACCGGGGAGCTGTTTTTT. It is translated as CASSQGRYGANTGELFF. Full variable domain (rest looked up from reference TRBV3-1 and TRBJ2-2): DTAVSQTPKYLVTQMGNDKSIKCEQNLGHDTMYWYKQDSKKFLKIMFSYNNKELIINETVPNRFSPKSPDKAHLNLHINSLELGDSAVYFCASSQGRYGANTGELFFGEGSRLTVL.

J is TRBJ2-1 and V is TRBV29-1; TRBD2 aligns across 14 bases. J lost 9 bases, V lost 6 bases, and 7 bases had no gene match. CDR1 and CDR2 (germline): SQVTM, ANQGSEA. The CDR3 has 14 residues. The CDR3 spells CSVMTSGGAGEQFF. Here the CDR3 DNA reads TGCAGCGTCATGACTAGCGGGGGGGCGGGTGAGCAGTTCTTC.